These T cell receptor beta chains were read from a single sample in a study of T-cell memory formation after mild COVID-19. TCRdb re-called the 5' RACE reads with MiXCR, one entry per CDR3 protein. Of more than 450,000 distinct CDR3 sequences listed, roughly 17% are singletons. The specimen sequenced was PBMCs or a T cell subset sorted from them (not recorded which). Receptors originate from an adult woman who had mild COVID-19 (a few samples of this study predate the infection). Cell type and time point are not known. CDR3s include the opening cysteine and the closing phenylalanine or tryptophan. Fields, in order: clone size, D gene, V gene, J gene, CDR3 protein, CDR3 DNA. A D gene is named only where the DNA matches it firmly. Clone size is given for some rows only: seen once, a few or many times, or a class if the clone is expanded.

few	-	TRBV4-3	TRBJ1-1	CASSQNTRSNTEAFF	TGCGCCAGCAGCCAAAACACCAGGTCGAACACTGAAGCTTTCTTT
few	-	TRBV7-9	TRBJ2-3	CASSFRGGAGTDTQYF	TGTGCCAGCAGCTTCCGGGGCGGGGCGGGCACAGATACGCAGTATTTT
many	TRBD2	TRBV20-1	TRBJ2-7	CSAKTSGGSYEQYF	TGCAGTGCCAAAACTAGCGGGGGTTCCTACGAGCAGTACTTC
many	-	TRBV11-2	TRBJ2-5	CASSLGLGRETQYF	TGTGCCAGCAGCTTAGGCCTGGGGCGAGAGACCCAGTACTTC
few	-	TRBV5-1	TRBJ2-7	CASSEPGAYEQYF	TGCGCCAGCAGCGAACCGGGGGCCTACGAGCAGTACTTC
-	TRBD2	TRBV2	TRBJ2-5	CASNLAGALQETQYF	TGTGCCAGCAACCTAGCGGGGGCTCTCCAAGAGACCCAGTACTTC
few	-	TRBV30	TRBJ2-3	CAWSPGTNTDTQYF	TGTGCCTGGAGCCCCGGGACCAACACAGATACGCAGTATTTT
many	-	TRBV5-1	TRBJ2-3	CASSSGSSIGTDTQYF	TGCGCCAGCAGTAGCGGCTCCTCCATAGGGACAGATACGCAGTATTTT
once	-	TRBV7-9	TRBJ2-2	CASSREYGELFF	TGTGCCAGCAGCCGAGAGTACGGGGAGCTGTTTTTT
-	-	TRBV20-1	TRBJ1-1	CSARVGVTEAFF	TGCAGTGCTAGGGTAGGGGTCACTGAAGCTTTCTTT
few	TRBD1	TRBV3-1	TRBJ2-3	CASSQDRGRPVFTDTQYF	TGTGCCAGCAGCCAAGATAGGGGGCGGCCAGTCTTCACAGATACGCAGTATTTT